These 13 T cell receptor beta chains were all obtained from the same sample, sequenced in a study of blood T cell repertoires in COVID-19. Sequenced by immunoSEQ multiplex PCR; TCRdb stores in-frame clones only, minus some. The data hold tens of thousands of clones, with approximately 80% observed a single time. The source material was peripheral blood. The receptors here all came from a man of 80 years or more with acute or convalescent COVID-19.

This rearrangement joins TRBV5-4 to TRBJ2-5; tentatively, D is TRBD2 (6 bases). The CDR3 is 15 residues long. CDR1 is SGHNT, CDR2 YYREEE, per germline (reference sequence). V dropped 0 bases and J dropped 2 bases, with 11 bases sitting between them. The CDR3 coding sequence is TGTGCCAGCAGCTTGGGACGCGGGACTCAAGAGACCCAGTACTTC. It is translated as CASSLGRGTQETQYF.

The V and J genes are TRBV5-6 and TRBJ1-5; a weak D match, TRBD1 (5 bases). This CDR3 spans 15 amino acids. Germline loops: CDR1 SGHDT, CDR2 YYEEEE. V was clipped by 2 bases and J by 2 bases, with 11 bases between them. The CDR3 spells CASSLGAFRNQPQHF. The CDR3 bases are TGTGCCAGCAGCTTAGGGGCTTTTCGCAATCAGCCCCAGCATTTT.

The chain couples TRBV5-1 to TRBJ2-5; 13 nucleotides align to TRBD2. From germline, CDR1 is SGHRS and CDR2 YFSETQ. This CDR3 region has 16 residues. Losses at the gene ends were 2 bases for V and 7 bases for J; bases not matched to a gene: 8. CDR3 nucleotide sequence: TGCGCCAGCAGCTTCGGGACTAGCGGGATTGAAGGGACCCAGTACTTC. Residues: CASSFGTSGIEGTQYF.

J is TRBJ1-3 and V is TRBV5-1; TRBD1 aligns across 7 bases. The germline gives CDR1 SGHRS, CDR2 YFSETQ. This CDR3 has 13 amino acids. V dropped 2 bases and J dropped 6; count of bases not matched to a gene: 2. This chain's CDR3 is CASSLTGENTIYF. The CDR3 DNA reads TGCGCCAGCAGCTTAACAGGGGAAAACACCATATATTTT.

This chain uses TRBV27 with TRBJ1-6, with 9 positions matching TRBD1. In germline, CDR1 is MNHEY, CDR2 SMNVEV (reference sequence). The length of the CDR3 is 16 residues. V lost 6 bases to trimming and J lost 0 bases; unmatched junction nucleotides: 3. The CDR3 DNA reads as TGTGCCAGCAGCCGGGACAGGGACTCCTATAATTCACCCCTCCACTTT. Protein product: CASSRDRDSYNSPLHF.

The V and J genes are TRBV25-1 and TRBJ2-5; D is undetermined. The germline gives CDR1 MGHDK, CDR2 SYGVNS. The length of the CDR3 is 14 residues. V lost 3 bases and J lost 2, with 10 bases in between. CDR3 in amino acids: CASSDTWAQETQYF. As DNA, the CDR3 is TGTGCCAGCAGTGATACATGGGCACAAGAGACCCAGTACTTC.

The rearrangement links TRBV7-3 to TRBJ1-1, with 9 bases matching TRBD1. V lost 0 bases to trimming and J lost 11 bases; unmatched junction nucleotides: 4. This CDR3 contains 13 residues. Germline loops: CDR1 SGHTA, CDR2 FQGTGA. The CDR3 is CASSLTGQGLAFF. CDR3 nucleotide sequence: TGTGCCAGCAGCTTAACTGGACAGGGGCTGGCTTTCTTT.

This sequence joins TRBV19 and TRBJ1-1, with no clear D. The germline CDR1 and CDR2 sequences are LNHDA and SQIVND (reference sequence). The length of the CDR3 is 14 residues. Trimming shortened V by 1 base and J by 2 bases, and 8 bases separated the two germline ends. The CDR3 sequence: CASSIAPVNTEAFF. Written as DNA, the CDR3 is TGTGCCAGTAGTATAGCTCCAGTCAACACTGAAGCTTTCTTT.

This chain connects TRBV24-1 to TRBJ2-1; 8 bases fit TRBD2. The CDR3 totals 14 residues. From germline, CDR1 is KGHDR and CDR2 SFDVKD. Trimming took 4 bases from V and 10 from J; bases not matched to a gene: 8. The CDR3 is CATSDPRGGREQFF. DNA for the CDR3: TGTGCCACCAGTGACCCCCGGGGGGGTCGGGAGCAGTTCTTC.

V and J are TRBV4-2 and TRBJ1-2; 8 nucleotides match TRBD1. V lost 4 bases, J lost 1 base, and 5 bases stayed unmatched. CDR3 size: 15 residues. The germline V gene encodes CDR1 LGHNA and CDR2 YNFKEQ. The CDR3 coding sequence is TGTGCCAGCAGCCCCGGACAGGGAATTAACTATGGCTACACCTTC. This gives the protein CASSPGQGINYGYTF.

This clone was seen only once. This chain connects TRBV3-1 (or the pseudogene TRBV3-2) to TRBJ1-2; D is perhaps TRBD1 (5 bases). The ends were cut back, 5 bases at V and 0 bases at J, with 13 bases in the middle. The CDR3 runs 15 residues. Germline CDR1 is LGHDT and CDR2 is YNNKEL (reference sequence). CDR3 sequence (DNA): TGTGCCAGCAGCAAAAGGGGCCAAACTAACTATGGCTACACCTTC. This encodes CASSKRGQTNYGYTF.

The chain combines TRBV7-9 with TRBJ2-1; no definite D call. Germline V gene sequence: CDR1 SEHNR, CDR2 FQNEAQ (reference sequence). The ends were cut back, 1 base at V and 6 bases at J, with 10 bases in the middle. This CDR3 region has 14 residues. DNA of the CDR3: TGTGCCAGCAGCTTAGGACTTAGGTTCAATGAGCAGTTCTTC. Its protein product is CASSLGLRFNEQFF.

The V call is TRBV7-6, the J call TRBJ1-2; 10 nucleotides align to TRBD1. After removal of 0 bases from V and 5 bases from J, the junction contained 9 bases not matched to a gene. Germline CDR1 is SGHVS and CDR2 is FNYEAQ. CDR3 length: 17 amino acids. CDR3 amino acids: CASSLAGVWGQGYGYTF. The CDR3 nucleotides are TGTGCCAGCAGCTTAGCGGGCGTTTGGGGACAGGGGTATGGCTACACCTTC.